This is a list of T cell receptor beta chains from one sample in a study of T cell clonotyping in hematopoietic cell transplantation. Generated by immunoSEQ multiplex PCR, the TCRdb table keeps only in-frame clones and is missing some. The sample shows about 18,000 clones, 86% of them seen only once. Sample: peripheral blood mononuclear cells, taken before stem cell transplant. The receptors were gathered from a man in his fifties or sixties with acute myeloid leukemia. Some clones in this sample may be carry-over from other donors' samples. CDR3s include the opening cysteine and the closing phenylalanine or tryptophan. A D gene is named only where the DNA matches it firmly. Expanded clones get a size class; other rows say once, few or many, or leave the size out.

CDR3 DNA: TGTGCCAGCAGTCAACGACAGAGAATGAACACTGAAGCTTTCTTT; CDR3 protein: CASSQRQRMNTEAFF; clone size: -; D gene: -; V gene: TRBV27; J gene: TRBJ1-1
CDR3 DNA: TGTGCCAGCAGGACAGGCGGTTCGGCCTACACCTTC; CDR3 protein: CASRTGGSAYTF; clone size: few; D gene: -; V gene: TRBV28; J gene: TRBJ1-2
CDR3 DNA: TGTGCCTGGAGTGTAGGCCAGAGAGGGGCTTTCTTT; CDR3 protein: CAWSVGQRGAFF; clone size: -; D gene: -; V gene: TRBV30; J gene: TRBJ1-1
CDR3 DNA: TGTGCCAGTAGCAACCGGGACAGGGGTTTTGAGCAGTACTTC; CDR3 protein: CASSNRDRGFEQYF; clone size: -; D gene: TRBD1; V gene: TRBV19; J gene: TRBJ2-7
CDR3 DNA: TGTGCCAGCAGTTCCACTGGGGTCGGTGAGCGAAGATCTAACTATGGCTACACCTTC; CDR3 protein: CASSSTGVGERRSNYGYTF; clone size: -; D gene: -; V gene: TRBV28; J gene: TRBJ1-2
CDR3 DNA: TGTGCCAGCAGCTTAGGGACAGCCACCTACGAGCAGTACTTC; CDR3 protein: CASSLGTATYEQYF; clone size: -; D gene: -; V gene: TRBV7-8; J gene: TRBJ2-7
CDR3 DNA: TGTGCCAGCAGTTACAGTGGGGAATCCTACGAGCAGTACTTC; CDR3 protein: CASSYSGESYEQYF; clone size: few; D gene: -; V gene: TRBV6-5; J gene: TRBJ2-7
CDR3 DNA: TGTGCCAGCTCACCGGAGAATGGTGGAAACATTCAGTACTTC; CDR3 protein: CASSPENGGNIQYF; clone size: -; D gene: -; V gene: TRBV18; J gene: TRBJ2-4
CDR3 DNA: TGTGCCAGCATCATTAGCGGGGGCTCCTACAATGAGCAGTTCTTC; CDR3 protein: CASIISGGSYNEQFF; clone size: -; D gene: TRBD2; V gene: TRBV28; J gene: TRBJ2-1
CDR3 DNA: TGTGCCACCAGCAGAGGGCAGAAGGGCAATGAGCAGTTCTTC; CDR3 protein: CATSRGQKGNEQFF; clone size: -; D gene: -; V gene: TRBV15; J gene: TRBJ2-1
CDR3 DNA: TGTGCCAGCAGCGCCAGGGGGAGGTACCAAGAGACCCAGTACTTC; CDR3 protein: CASSARGRYQETQYF; clone size: -; D gene: -; V gene: TRBV9; J gene: TRBJ2-5
CDR3 DNA: TGTGCCATCAGTGGATTTGGAACTGGGGCCGGGGAGCTGTTTTTT; CDR3 protein: CAISGFGTGAGELFF; clone size: -; D gene: -; V gene: TRBV10-3; J gene: TRBJ2-2
CDR3 DNA: TGTGCCAGCAGTCCCGGGACAGGGAGGGACGAGCAGTACTTC; CDR3 protein: CASSPGTGRDEQYF; clone size: -; D gene: TRBD1; V gene: TRBV27; J gene: TRBJ2-7
CDR3 DNA: TGTGCCAGCAGCCGACTAGCGGGGGGGCGGGATGAGCAGTTCTTC; CDR3 protein: CASSRLAGGRDEQFF; clone size: -; D gene: TRBD2; V gene: TRBV7-7; J gene: TRBJ2-1
CDR3 DNA: TGTGCCAGCAGCCGGGACGGCCGGACTACCCTAGACATTCAGTACTTC; CDR3 protein: CASSRDGRTTLDIQYF; clone size: -; D gene: -; V gene: TRBV7-2; J gene: TRBJ2-4
CDR3 DNA: TGTGCCAGCAGCGGCCGGGACAGCCATTTTAATTCACCCCTCCACTTT; CDR3 protein: CASSGRDSHFNSPLHF; clone size: -; D gene: TRBD1; V gene: TRBV9; J gene: TRBJ1-6
CDR3 DNA: TGTGCCAGCAGTTTGGGGCAGACTGGGGCCAACGTCCTGACTTTC; CDR3 protein: CASSLGQTGANVLTF; clone size: -; D gene: -; V gene: TRBV27; J gene: TRBJ2-6
CDR3 DNA: TGTGCCAGCAGTGATCTAACTAGCTACGAGCAGTACTTC; CDR3 protein: CASSDLTSYEQYF; clone size: -; D gene: -; V gene: TRBV2; J gene: TRBJ2-7
CDR3 DNA: TGTGCCAGCAGTTACGGGGCCGCTTCTTACGAGCAGTACTTC; CDR3 protein: CASSYGAASYEQYF; clone size: -; D gene: -; V gene: TRBV6-6; J gene: TRBJ2-7
CDR3 DNA: TGCGCCAGCAGCCAAGATCCGGGGGGGTTATCAAACATTCAGTACTTC; CDR3 protein: CASSQDPGGLSNIQYF; clone size: -; D gene: TRBD2; V gene: TRBV4-3; J gene: TRBJ2-4
CDR3 DNA: TGTGCCAGCAGTCCCTACAGGGGGCCTGATGAAAAACTGTTTTTT; CDR3 protein: CASSPYRGPDEKLFF; clone size: -; D gene: TRBD1; V gene: TRBV28; J gene: TRBJ1-4
CDR3 DNA: TGTGCCAGCAGCGGTAGTGGGCGGGGAGACACGCAGTATTTT; CDR3 protein: CASSGSGRGDTQYF; clone size: -; D gene: -; V gene: TRBV9; J gene: TRBJ2-3
CDR3 DNA: TGTGCCAGCAGCTTATACGGGGGTGGCAATCAGCCCCAGCATTTT; CDR3 protein: CASSLYGGGNQPQHF; clone size: -; D gene: -; V gene: TRBV7-8; J gene: TRBJ1-5
CDR3 DNA: TGCGCCAGCAGCTGGGCCGGGACAGGGAGCTCCTACAATGAGCAGTTCTTC; CDR3 protein: CASSWAGTGSSYNEQFF; clone size: -; D gene: TRBD1; V gene: TRBV5-1; J gene: TRBJ2-1
CDR3 DNA: TGTGCCAGCAGTTACGACGGGGGCTTTGGAGAAAAACTGTTTTTT; CDR3 protein: CASSYDGGFGEKLFF; clone size: once; D gene: -; V gene: TRBV6-5; J gene: TRBJ1-4
CDR3 DNA: TGCGCCAGCACCCGGACAGGGGGAGGAGAGACCCAGTACTTC; CDR3 protein: CASTRTGGGETQYF; clone size: -; D gene: TRBD1; V gene: TRBV5-1; J gene: TRBJ2-5
CDR3 DNA: TGTGCCAGCAGCAGCCGTAGCTCCTACAATGAGCAGTTCTTC; CDR3 protein: CASSSRSSYNEQFF; clone size: -; D gene: -; V gene: TRBV14; J gene: TRBJ2-1
CDR3 DNA: TGTGCCAGCAGTTTATCCCCCCGCAATCAGCCCCAGCATTTT; CDR3 protein: CASSLSPRNQPQHF; clone size: -; D gene: -; V gene: TRBV28; J gene: TRBJ1-5
CDR3 DNA: TGTGCCAGCAGCTTACTCGGACAGGGGGCCGATGGCTACACCTTC; CDR3 protein: CASSLLGQGADGYTF; clone size: few; D gene: TRBD1; V gene: TRBV7-9; J gene: TRBJ1-2
CDR3 DNA: TGCGCCAGCAGCAAAACAGGGGGCGCGGGAGGCTACACCTTC; CDR3 protein: CASSKTGGAGGYTF; clone size: once; D gene: TRBD1; V gene: TRBV5-1; J gene: TRBJ1-2
CDR3 DNA: TGTGCCAGCAGGTCCGGGACCCTTAATGAAAAACTGTTTTTT; CDR3 protein: CASRSGTLNEKLFF; clone size: -; D gene: -; V gene: TRBV25-1; J gene: TRBJ1-4
CDR3 DNA: TGTGCCAGCAGCCCCGGACAAGTCCTCTACGAGCAGTACTTC; CDR3 protein: CASSPGQVLYEQYF; clone size: few; D gene: -; V gene: TRBV6-5; J gene: TRBJ2-7
CDR3 DNA: TGCGCCAGCAGCCAAACGGACAGGAAGGAGACCCAGTACTTC; CDR3 protein: CASSQTDRKETQYF; clone size: -; D gene: TRBD1; V gene: TRBV4-3; J gene: TRBJ2-5
CDR3 DNA: TGCGCCAGCAGCCCCCAAACCCCGGGACAGGGGGGAAACACCATATATTTT; CDR3 protein: CASSPQTPGQGGNTIYF; clone size: -; D gene: TRBD1; V gene: TRBV4-3; J gene: TRBJ1-3
CDR3 DNA: TGTGCCAGCAGTTACTCCGGTACGAACACTGAAGCTTTCTTT; CDR3 protein: CASSYSGTNTEAFF; clone size: -; D gene: -; V gene: TRBV6-6; J gene: TRBJ1-1
CDR3 DNA: TGTGCCAGCTCACCAGACAGGGGAGGCTACACCTTC; CDR3 protein: CASSPDRGGYTF; clone size: -; D gene: TRBD1; V gene: TRBV18; J gene: TRBJ1-2
CDR3 DNA: TGTGCCAGCAGCTTCCTTAGCGGGGGGACAAACAATGAGCAGTTCTTC; CDR3 protein: CASSFLSGGTNNEQFF; clone size: -; D gene: TRBD2; V gene: TRBV7-2; J gene: TRBJ2-1
CDR3 DNA: TGTGCCAGCGCCGCAGGCCGGGGGAATGAGCAGTTCTTC; CDR3 protein: CASAAGRGNEQFF; clone size: -; D gene: -; V gene: TRBV4-2; J gene: TRBJ2-1
CDR3 DNA: TGTGCCAGCAGCCCCCGCAGTCCGGGCACTGAAGCTTTCTTT; CDR3 protein: CASSPRSPGTEAFF; clone size: few; D gene: -; V gene: TRBV7-9; J gene: TRBJ1-1
CDR3 DNA: TGCGCCAGCAGCCAAGATTTCCAGGGGGCATTCGAGCAGTACTTC; CDR3 protein: CASSQDFQGAFEQYF; clone size: -; D gene: TRBD1; V gene: TRBV4-3; J gene: TRBJ2-7
CDR3 DNA: TGTGCCATCAGTGAGAATTTGGGGGACTTCGAATACTTC; CDR3 protein: CAISENLGDFEYF; clone size: -; D gene: -; V gene: TRBV10-3; J gene: TRBJ2-7
CDR3 DNA: TGTGCCAGCAGCCAAGATCTGGATAGCGGGGGACTAGCCAAAAACATTCAGTACTTC; CDR3 protein: CASSQDLDSGGLAKNIQYF; clone size: few; D gene: TRBD2; V gene: TRBV4-2; J gene: TRBJ2-4
CDR3 DNA: TGCAGCGTTGAAAGGCCCCGGGCCAGGGGTCTGGGGGACACTGAAGCTTTCTTT; CDR3 protein: CSVERPRARGLGDTEAFF; clone size: once; D gene: -; V gene: TRBV29-1; J gene: TRBJ1-1
CDR3 DNA: TGCAGCGCTGCTGAAGGGGCCAGGGGCTACACCTTC; CDR3 protein: CSAAEGARGYTF; clone size: -; D gene: -; V gene: TRBV29-1; J gene: TRBJ1-2
CDR3 DNA: TGTGCCAGCAGCTCGGGCCGGAACAGCCCTTCACCCCTCCACTTT; CDR3 protein: CASSSGRNSPSPLHF; clone size: -; D gene: -; V gene: TRBV5-4; J gene: TRBJ1-6
CDR3 DNA: TGCGCCAGCAGCCAAGCCTCGGCGGGGTCACGCACTGAAGCTTTCTTT; CDR3 protein: CASSQASAGSRTEAFF; clone size: -; D gene: -; V gene: TRBV4-3; J gene: TRBJ1-1
CDR3 DNA: TGTGCCAGCAGTTTTGAAGGGACAAGACTAGCCAAAAACATTCAGTACTTC; CDR3 protein: CASSFEGTRLAKNIQYF; clone size: -; D gene: -; V gene: TRBV2; J gene: TRBJ2-4
CDR3 DNA: TGTGCCAGCAGTGGGAAAATTGGGAGCGGGGGGACTAGCACAGATACGCAGTATTTT; CDR3 protein: CASSGKIGSGGTSTDTQYF; clone size: -; D gene: TRBD2; V gene: TRBV2; J gene: TRBJ2-3
CDR3 DNA: TGCGCCAGCAGCCCTTCCCCCCCAGGGGCAACTAATGAAAAACTGTTTTTT; CDR3 protein: CASSPSPPGATNEKLFF; clone size: once; D gene: -; V gene: TRBV4-1; J gene: TRBJ1-4
CDR3 DNA: TGTGCCAGCAGCGAGGGCAGGGGCACAGATACGCAGTATTTT; CDR3 protein: CASSEGRGTDTQYF; clone size: -; D gene: -; V gene: TRBV9; J gene: TRBJ2-3
CDR3 DNA: TGTGCCAGCAGCTTAGTAGGGGAGGGGAACACCATATATTTT; CDR3 protein: CASSLVGEGNTIYF; clone size: -; D gene: -; V gene: TRBV7-2; J gene: TRBJ1-3
CDR3 DNA: TGTGCCAGCAGTTTGGGACAGGGTATCACTGAAGCTTTCTTT; CDR3 protein: CASSLGQGITEAFF; clone size: -; D gene: TRBD1; V gene: TRBV6-1; J gene: TRBJ1-1
CDR3 DNA: TGTGCCAGCAGCGTAGGGGGGACAGGGGGAGCCTATGGCTACACCTTC; CDR3 protein: CASSVGGTGGAYGYTF; clone size: -; D gene: TRBD1; V gene: TRBV9; J gene: TRBJ1-2
CDR3 DNA: TGCGCCAGCAGCCTTAGCGGGGGGTACACCGGGGAGCTGTTTTTT; CDR3 protein: CASSLSGGYTGELFF; clone size: once; D gene: TRBD2; V gene: TRBV5-1; J gene: TRBJ2-2